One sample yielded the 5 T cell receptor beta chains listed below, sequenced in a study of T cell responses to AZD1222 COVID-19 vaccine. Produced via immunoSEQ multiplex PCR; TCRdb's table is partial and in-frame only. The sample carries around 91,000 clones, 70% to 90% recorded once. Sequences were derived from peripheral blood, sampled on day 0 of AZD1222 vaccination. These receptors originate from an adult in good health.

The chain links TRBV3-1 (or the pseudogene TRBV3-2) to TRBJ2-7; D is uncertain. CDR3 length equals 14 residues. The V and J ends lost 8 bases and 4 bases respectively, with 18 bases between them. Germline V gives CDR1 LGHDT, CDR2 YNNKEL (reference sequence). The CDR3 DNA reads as TGTGCCAGCTCCCCCGGGCTAGATGGTTACGAGCAGTACTTC. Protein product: CASSPGLDGYEQYF.

CDR3: CASSFGGTGGGTEAFF. The CDR3 bases are TGTGCCAGCAGCTTTGGCGGGACAGGGGGGGGCACTGAAGCTTTCTTT. The rearrangement links TRBV11-1 to TRBJ1-1; 11 bases line up with TRBD1. The CDR3 totals 16 residues. V trimming: 3 bases; J trimming: 4 bases; junction bases outside the gene matches: 7. The V gene's germline CDR1 is SGHAT and CDR2 FQDESV (reference sequence).

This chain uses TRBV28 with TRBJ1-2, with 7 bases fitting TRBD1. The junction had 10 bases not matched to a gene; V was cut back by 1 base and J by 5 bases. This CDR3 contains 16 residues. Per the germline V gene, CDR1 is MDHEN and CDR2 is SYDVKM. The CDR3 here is CASSLSPSGQAYGYTF. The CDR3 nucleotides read TGTGCCAGCAGTTTATCCCCCTCCGGACAGGCTTATGGCTACACCTTC.

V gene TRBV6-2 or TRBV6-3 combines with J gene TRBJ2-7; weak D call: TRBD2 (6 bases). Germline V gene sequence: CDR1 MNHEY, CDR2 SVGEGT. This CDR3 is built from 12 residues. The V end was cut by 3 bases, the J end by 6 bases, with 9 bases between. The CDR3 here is CASSYGGGEQYF. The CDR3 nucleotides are TGTGCCAGCAGTTATGGGGGAGGCGAGCAGTACTTC.

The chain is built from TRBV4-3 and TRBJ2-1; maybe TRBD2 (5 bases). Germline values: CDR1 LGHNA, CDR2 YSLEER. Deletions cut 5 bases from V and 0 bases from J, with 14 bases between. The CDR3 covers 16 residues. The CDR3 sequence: CASSTLARSSYNEQFF. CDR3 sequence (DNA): TGCGCCAGCAGCACGCTAGCTCGCAGCTCCTACAATGAGCAGTTCTTC.